What follows are 23 T cell receptor beta chains derived from one specimen sequenced in a study of neurological immune-mediated disorders. One entry per CDR3 protein, called by TCRdb with MiXCR from the 5' RACE reads. The table lists tens of thousands of distinct CDR3 sequences, roughly 3.8% of them singletons. Material for sequencing was PBMCs. Receptors originate from a man between 60 and 75 years old with multiple sclerosis.

About this clonotype: This may be a read error: a much more frequent sequence differs by one nucleotide. V gene TRBV2 combines with J gene TRBJ1-5; tentatively, D is TRBD1 (6 bases). Germline assignment: CDR1 SNHLY and CDR2 FYNNEI. CDR3 length: 13 residues. The CDR3 nucleotides are TGTGCCAGCAGTCCGGGACATAATCAGCCCCAGAATTTT. This encodes CASSPGHNQPQNF.

This clonotype was detected a few times. The rearrangement links TRBV5-1 to TRBJ2-5, with D unclear. The CDR3 runs to 15 residues. CDR1 is SGHRS and CDR2 is YFSETQ in the germline V gene. Deletions cut 4 bases from V and 2 bases from J, with 15 bases between. CDR3: CASSKGTGVQETQYF. The CDR3 DNA follows: TGCGCCAGCAGCAAAGGAACTGGGGTGCAAGAGACCCAGTACTTC.

At least ten counts were recorded for this clonotype. CDR3 region: CASTPRGSNTGELFF. CDR3 in DNA: TGTGCCAGCACCCCACGGGGATCGAACACCGGGGAGCTGTTTTTT. The chain carries TRBV25-1 and TRBJ2-2; maybe TRBD2 (5 bases). Trimming removed 7 bases from V and 0 bases from J, with 12 bases in between. There are 15 residues in the CDR3. Germline V gene lookup returns CDR1 MGHDK and CDR2 SYGVNS.

This clonotype showed up many times. CDR3 residues: CASTSGDADGYTF. The CDR3 bases are TGCGCCAGCACCTCAGGGGACGCGGATGGCTACACCTTC. This rearrangement joins TRBV4-1 to TRBJ1-2, with D possibly TRBD1 on 6 matching bases. Germline lookup yields CDR1 MGHRA and CDR2 YSYEKL. The CDR3 sequence is 13 residues long. V lost 7 bases, J lost 6 bases, and 15 bases lay in between.

Comment on this clonotype: This could be a read error, since a much larger clone is one nucleotide away. This chain connects TRBV6-5 to TRBJ2-3; D gene uncertain. V gave up 0 bases and J gave up 1 base, with 8 bases separating them. CDR1 is MNHEY, CDR2 SVGAGI, per germline. The CDR3 is 15 residues long. CDR3 coding DNA: TGTGCCAGCAGTTACTCTGGAAAAGGCACAGATACGCAGTATTTT. Translating it yields CASSYSGKGTDTQYF.

The chain employs TRBV20-1 and TRBJ2-3; TRBD2 agrees at 9 bases. Losses at the gene ends were 5 bases for V and 0 bases for J; bases not matched to a gene: 12. The CDR3 consists of 17 residues. Germline assignment: CDR1 DFQATT and CDR2 SNEGSKA (reference sequence). DNA of the CDR3: TGCAGTGCTTTTGGGGCTAGCGGGGTTTCTAGCACAGATACGCAGTATTTT. Protein product: CSAFGASGVSSTDTQYF.

As regards this clonotype: This may stem from a read error, because a much larger clone lies one nucleotide away. CDR3: CASSLGGSFSFNEQFF. CDR3 nucleotide sequence: TGTGCCAGCAGTTTAGGCGGATCTTTCTCCTTCAATGAGCAGTTCTTC. This chain connects TRBV28 to TRBJ2-1; D not certain. Germline V gene sequence: CDR1 MDHEN, CDR2 SYDVKM. The CDR3 runs to 16 residues.

This clonotype came up many times. The gene calls are TRBV6-1 and TRBJ2-2, with D perhaps given as TRBD1 or TRBD2 (6 bases each). Per germline, CDR1 MNHNS and CDR2 SASEGT. The V and J ends lost 6 bases and 7 bases respectively, with 21 bases between them. This CDR3 is built from 16 residues. CDR3 in amino acids: CASRDLGGTEDGELFF. The DNA for the CDR3 is TGTGCCAGCAGAGACCTAGGGGGGACCGAGGACGGGGAGCTGTTTTTT.

This clonotype has a count of ten or more. The V and J genes are TRBV20-1 and TRBJ1-2; D not resolved. The CDR3 is made up of 9 amino acids. Germline assignment: CDR1 DFQATT and CDR2 SNEGSKA (reference sequence). Trimming took 5 bases from V and 7 from J, leaving 5 bases between them. The CDR3 region has the DNA TGCAGTGCTCCCAGTGGCTACACCTTC. Its protein is CSAPSGYTF.

This clonotype was recorded at least ten times. CDR3 DNA sequence: TGTGCCAGCAGCGTAGGAAATCGCTACGAGCAGTACTTC. Translated: CASSVGNRYEQYF. The chain combines TRBV9 with TRBJ2-7; D unresolved. The length of the CDR3 is 13 residues. Per germline, CDR1 SGDLS and CDR2 YYNGEE. V gave up 0 bases and J gave up 3 bases, with 7 bases separating them.

This clonotype was counted many times. This chain uses TRBV7-9 with TRBJ1-1; D unclear. CDR3 length: 9 amino acids. Trimming stripped 5 bases from V and 8 bases from J, with 3 bases between. Germline CDR1 and CDR2: SEHNR and FQNEAQ (reference sequence). The CDR3 bases are TGTGCCAGCAGCCTCGAAGCTTTCTTT. This codes for CASSLEAFF. Drawing the rest from reference TRBV7-9 and TRBJ1-1, the complete variable domain is DTGVSQNPRHKITKRGQNVTFRCDPISEHNRLYWYRQTLGQGPEFLTYFQNEAQLEKSRLLSDRFSAERPKGSFSTLEIQRTEQGDSAMYLCASSLEAFFGQGTRLTVV.

This clonotype was recorded many times. This chain uses TRBV5-6 with TRBJ2-1; 8 bases align to TRBD2. The CDR3 loop spans 15 amino acids. Germline V gene lookup returns CDR1 SGHDT and CDR2 YYEEEE. The trim removed 3 bases at V and 9 bases at J, leaving 11 bases unmatched. DNA for the CDR3: TGTGCCAGCAGCTCGGGGGGGATTTTGAATGCTGAGCAGTTCTTC. It specifies CASSSGGILNAEQFF.

This clonotype was picked up many times. This sequence joins TRBV5-5 and TRBJ1-1; possible D gene TRBD1, 6 bases. The germline V gene encodes CDR1 SGHKS and CDR2 YYEKEE (reference sequence). V lost 4 bases and J lost 3, with 16 bases in between. The CDR3 runs 15 residues. Here the CDR3 reads CASSPKNRDHTEAFF. The CDR3 DNA reads as TGTGCCAGCAGCCCCAAGAACAGGGATCACACTGAAGCTTTCTTT.

This clonotype was detected many times. V gene TRBV12-3 or TRBV12-4 combines with J gene TRBJ1-2; possibly TRBD1 for D (5 bases). The ends were cut back, 6 bases at V and 10 bases at J, with 15 bases in the middle. The CDR3 consists of 12 residues. Here the CDR3 DNA reads TGTGCCAGCAGACCGCAGGGCTTCTTCTACACCTTC. Translation gives CASRPQGFFYTF.

This clonotype was counted at least ten times. The rearrangement joins TRBV25-1 to TRBJ2-5; D is tentatively TRBD1 or TRBD2 (6 bases each). Deletions cut 4 bases from V and 2 bases from J, with 20 bases between. The CDR3 spans 17 residues. Germline V gene data show CDR1 as MGHDK and CDR2 as SYGVNS. The CDR3 loop is CASSGGAGPILQETQYF. CDR3 DNA: TGTGCCAGCAGTGGGGGGGCAGGACCTATCCTTCAAGAGACCCAGTACTTC.

This clonotype was observed at least ten times. In DNA, the CDR3 is TGTGCCAGCAGCTTTTACCTAGAGGGTGGTGAGCAGTTCTTC. Its translation is CASSFYLEGGEQFF. This rearrangement joins TRBV7-2 to TRBJ2-1, with a tentative D call TRBD2 (5 bases). Germline CDR1 SGHTA, CDR2 FQGNSA. Trimming pared 3 bases from V and 9 bases from J, leaving 15 bases between. The CDR3 runs 14 residues.

This clonotype occurred many times. The chain recombines TRBV20-1 with TRBJ2-7, with 12 nucleotides matching TRBD2. There are 19 residues in the CDR3. Per the germline V gene, CDR1 is DFQATT and CDR2 is SNEGSKA (reference sequence). The V segment lost 1 base and the J segment 4 bases; nucleotides outside the gene matches: 17. As DNA, the CDR3 is TGCAGTGCTAGAGGACCCTCAGGGGGACTAGCGGGCGTCATGTACGAGCAGTACTTC. It translates to CSARGPSGGLAGVMYEQYF.

This clonotype was seen repeatedly, ten times or more. The rearrangement links TRBV15 to TRBJ1-6; D not resolved. The length of the CDR3 is 15 residues. Trimming took 1 base from V and 7 from J, leaving 11 bases between them. The germline V gene encodes CDR1 LNHNV and CDR2 YYDKDF (reference sequence). This CDR3 is CATSRAGGINSPLHF. CDR3 in DNA: TGTGCCACCAGCAGAGCTGGCGGGATCAATTCACCCCTCCACTTT.

There are many counts of this clonotype. V is TRBV20-1 and J is TRBJ1-5, with D perhaps TRBD1 (5 bases). Germline assignment: CDR1 DFQATT and CDR2 SNEGSKA (reference sequence). This CDR3 is 15 amino acids long. The V gene lost 0 bases and the J gene lost 5 bases, with 14 bases spanning the gap. The CDR3, as DNA: TGCAGTGCTAGAGATCCCGGGGGTATAGATCAGCCCCAGCATTTT. It is translated as CSARDPGGIDQPQHF.

This clonotype was counted many times. The V call is TRBV28, the J call TRBJ1-5, with TRBD1 identical over 8 bases. Germline lookup yields CDR1 MDHEN and CDR2 SYDVKM. CDR3 length: 17 amino acids. V dropped 6 bases and J dropped 0; count of bases not matched to a gene: 10. The CDR3 DNA sequence: TGTGCCAGCAGCCGAGCGGCAGGGGGCAATAGCAATCAGCCCCAGCATTTT. Protein sequence: CASSRAAGGNSNQPQHF. Together with reference TRBV28 and TRBJ1-5, the CDR3 gives the full variable domain: DVKVTQSSRYLVKRTGEKVFLECVQDMDHENMFWYRQDPGLGLRLIYFSYDVKMKEKGDIPEGYSVSREKKERFSLILESASTNQTSMYLCASSRAAGGNSNQPQHFGDGTRLSIL.

In this sample, this clonotype turned up many times. This chain links TRBV6-5 with TRBJ2-7, with 7 bases identical to TRBD1. The CDR3 consists of 14 residues. After removal of 8 bases from V and 5 bases from J, the junction contained 12 bases not matched to a gene. Germline CDR1 is MNHEY and CDR2 is SVGAGI. The CDR3 spells CASGSDRYTHEQYF. As DNA, the CDR3 is TGTGCCAGCGGGTCGGACAGGTATACCCACGAGCAGTACTTC.

This clonotype was seen only a few times. The rearrangement joins TRBV6-1 to TRBJ2-7; 8 nucleotides align to TRBD2. V lost 6 bases and J lost 2; bases outside the gene matches: 15. The CDR3 totals 17 residues. Germline lookup yields CDR1 MNHNS and CDR2 SASEGT. The CDR3 region has the DNA TGTGCCAGCAGCTACCGCTCTAAGCGGGAGTCGACCTACGAGCAGTACTTC. The encoded protein is CASSYRSKRESTYEQYF.

This clonotype was observed a few times. The gene calls are TRBV24-1 and TRBJ2-2; TRBD1 matches 9 bases. Unmatched junction bases numbered 8, after V lost 3 bases and J lost 7 bases. This CDR3 is 16 amino acids long. Germline lookup yields CDR1 KGHDR and CDR2 SFDVKD. Written as DNA, the CDR3 is TGTGCCACCAGTGATCCCGGGACAGGGCTCGTCGGGGAGCTGTTTTTT. Amino acids: CATSDPGTGLVGELFF.